These 26 T cell receptor beta chains were sequenced from one sample in a study of T cell repertoires in cytomegalovirus infection. Their antigen targets remain unknown. MiXCR, run by TCRdb on the reads, gives a single entry per CDR3 protein. The sample shows 680,000 or so distinct CDR3 sequences, around a third of them seen only once. This specimen consisted of cultured PBMCs, obtained from culture after CMV antigen stimulation. Source of these receptors: a human donor in good health (CMV status not recorded). Some clones in this sample may be carry-over from other donors' samples.

The chain recombines TRBV11-2 with TRBJ2-1; D is ambiguous. This CDR3 spans 16 amino acids. Trimming removed 5 bases from V and 0 bases from J, with 14 bases in between. Per the germline V gene, CDR1 is SGHAT and CDR2 is FQNNGV. The CDR3 region is CASSIHLTRSYNEQFF. The CDR3 DNA reads TGTGCCAGCAGCATACACTTAACTCGCTCCTACAATGAGCAGTTCTTC.

This clonotype was seen only a few times. Here the CDR3 reads CSAQGLGNQPQHF. CDR3 nucleotide sequence: TGCAGTGCCCAGGGGTTAGGCAATCAGCCCCAGCATTTT. The genes are TRBV20-1 and TRBJ1-5, with a tentative D call TRBD1 (6 bases). This CDR3 comprises 13 residues. CDR1 DFQATT and CDR2 SNEGSKA come from the germline V gene (reference sequence). Trimming cost V 6 bases and J 2 bases, with 11 bases left between them.

The chain combines TRBV5-1 with TRBJ2-7; perhaps TRBD2 as D (5 bases). Germline V gene lookup returns CDR1 SGHRS and CDR2 YFSETQ. The germline V and J ends were trimmed by 0 bases and 3 bases, with 13 bases remaining between them. The CDR3 sequence is 15 residues long. The CDR3 is CASSLGPGNRYEQYF. CDR3 DNA: TGCGCCAGCAGCTTGGGGCCGGGGAATCGCTACGAGCAGTACTTC.

J is TRBJ1-3 and V is TRBV2; a possible D gene is TRBD1 (5 bases). Trimming stripped 5 bases from V and 3 bases from J, with 11 bases between. Germline V CDR1 and CDR2: SNHLY, FYNNEI. This CDR3 has 14 residues. This CDR3 is CASSWTRNGNTIYF. CDR3 in DNA: TGTGCCAGCAGTTGGACACGGAATGGAAACACCATATATTTT.

The chain has TRBV19 and TRBJ2-7; D is uncertain. V was shortened by 3 bases and J by 2 bases, with 8 bases between the two germline ends. Germline-derived CDR1 and CDR2 are LNHDA and SQIVND (reference sequence). The CDR3 sequence is 13 residues long. CDR3 DNA: TGTGCCAGTAGTATCAACAGTCCCTACGAGCAGTACTTC. Translated: CASSINSPYEQYF.

There are a few counts of this clonotype. The rearrangement joins TRBV7-2 to TRBJ2-7; 8 bases align to TRBD2. In germline, CDR1 is SGHTA, CDR2 FQGNSA. The CDR3 is made up of 14 amino acids. V shed 5 bases, J shed 7 bases, and the junction held 10 bases outside the gene matches. CDR3 DNA sequence: TGTGCCAGCAGCCACGGGGGGGGGGCTGGGGAGCAGTACTTC. Amino acids: CASSHGGGAGEQYF.

The V gene is TRBV6-1, the J gene TRBJ2-3, with D maybe TRBD1 (6 bases). The length of the CDR3 is 14 residues. V lost 4 bases and J lost 2, with 10 bases in between. Germline assignment: CDR1 MNHNS and CDR2 SASEGT. The CDR3 DNA sequence: TGTGCCAGCAGTGTGTGGACAGCCACAGATACGCAGTATTTT. It translates to CASSVWTATDTQYF.

This clonotype was seen ten or more times. V usage is TRBV7-2 and J usage is TRBJ2-1; 8 bases map to TRBD1. V lost 6 bases to trimming and J lost 8 bases; unmatched junction nucleotides: 12. Germline CDR1 SGHTA, CDR2 FQGNSA. This CDR3 has 15 residues. This CDR3 reads CASRWTGRSSDEQFF. CDR3 nucleotides: TGTGCCAGCAGATGGACAGGGAGGTCCTCAGATGAGCAGTTCTTC.

CDR3 in amino acids: CASTNRNGNEQFF. The CDR3 DNA reads TGTGCCAGCACCAACAGAAACGGGAATGAGCAGTTCTTC. The chain combines TRBV6-8 with TRBJ2-1; D not certain. The CDR3 covers 13 residues. CDR1 is MNHGY and CDR2 is SAAAGT in the germline V gene. The V gene lost 7 bases and the J gene lost 7 bases, with 14 bases spanning the gap.

This clonotype was seen more than once but under ten times. The CDR3 DNA sequence: TGTGCCAGCAAGCGGGAGGTTAGTGAGCAGTTCTTC. This translates into CASKREVSEQFF. The J gene is TRBJ2-1, the V gene TRBV7-2, with 9 bases aligning to TRBD2. The V gene end was trimmed by 7 bases and the J gene end by 9 bases; junction bases not matched to a gene: 4. The CDR3 covers 12 residues. Germline assignment: CDR1 SGHTA and CDR2 FQGNSA.

This clonotype has at least ten counts. V is TRBV7-2 and J is TRBJ2-5, with no clear D. The V and J ends lost 3 bases and 2 bases respectively, with 10 bases between them. This CDR3 spans 14 amino acids. Per the germline V gene, CDR1 is SGHTA and CDR2 is FQGNSA. Here the CDR3 DNA reads TGTGCCAGCAGCTTGACGCGCTTACAAGAGACCCAGTACTTC. It yields the protein CASSLTRLQETQYF.

Written as DNA, the CDR3 is TGCAGCGGACTGGGACAGGGGGCCGAAGGCTACACCTTC. The encoded protein is CSGLGQGAEGYTF. The V call is TRBV29-1, the J call TRBJ1-2, with 12 bases lining up with TRBD1. Germline lookup yields CDR1 SQVTM and CDR2 ANQGSEA. Trimming cost V 7 bases and J 8 bases; bases outside gene matches: 8. This CDR3 comprises 13 residues.

The chain recombines TRBV7-9 with TRBJ1-2; D remains ambiguous. V was cut by 6 bases and J by 0 bases, with 8 bases left in between. Germline CDR1 reads SEHNR; CDR2 reads FQNEAQ (reference sequence). The CDR3 length is 13 residues. CDR3 sequence: CASRQHPNYGYTF. The CDR3 nucleotides are TGTGCCAGCAGACAACACCCTAACTATGGCTACACCTTC.

In its sample, this clonotype was seen many times. This rearrangement joins TRBV7-2 to TRBJ2-3, with a weak D call TRBD2 (6 bases). V was pared by 7 bases and J by 0 bases, with 14 bases between. There are 15 residues in the CDR3. The germline V gene has CDR1 SGHTA and CDR2 FQGNSA. DNA for the CDR3: TGTGCCAGCAAATTGCGACGGGGGAGCACAGATACGCAGTATTTT. This translates into CASKLRRGSTDTQYF. Complete variable domain (other parts from reference TRBV7-2 and TRBJ2-3): GAGVSQSPSNKVTEKGKDVELRCDPISGHTALYWYRQSLGQGLEFLIYFQGNSAPDKSGLPSDRFSAERTGGSVSTLTIQRTQQEDSAVYLCASKLRRGSTDTQYFGPGTRLTVL.

This clonotype was found once. The J gene is TRBJ2-1, the V gene TRBV7-9; 11 bases fit TRBD2. Losses at the gene ends were 4 bases for V and 4 bases for J; bases not matched to a gene: 6. CDR1 and CDR2 from the germline V gene are SEHNR and FQNEAQ (reference sequence). The CDR3 is 16 residues long. The CDR3 DNA follows: TGTGCCAGCAGCTCCCCGGCTAGCGGGGGGTACAATGAGCAGTTCTTC. It yields the protein CASSSPASGGYNEQFF.

This clonotype was observed a handful of times. The chain combines TRBV7-8 with TRBJ2-3; 8 bases match TRBD2. The CDR3 spans 16 residues. Germline values: CDR1 SGHVS, CDR2 FQNEAQ. The V and J ends lost 6 bases and 1 base, in that order; junction bases with no gene match: 9. The CDR3 coding sequence is TGTGCCAGCAGATCGGGCGGGCGGGAGGGCACAGATACGCAGTATTTT. Its protein product is CASRSGGREGTDTQYF. Full variable domain (missing parts from reference TRBV7-8 and TRBJ2-3): GAGVSQSPRYKVAKRGQDVALRCDPISGHVSLFWYQQALGQGPEFLTYFQNEAQLDKSGLPSDRFFAERPEGSVSTLKIQRTQQEDSAVYLCASRSGGREGTDTQYFGPGTRLTVL.

The chain couples TRBV4-3 to TRBJ2-5, with D perhaps given as TRBD1 or TRBD2 (6 bases each). Between the trimmed V and J ends, which lost 0 bases and 4 bases, there was a span of 18 bases. Germline V gives CDR1 LGHNA, CDR2 YSLEER. This CDR3 is built from 17 residues. The CDR3 is CASSQDLTGASVETQYF. DNA for the CDR3: TGCGCCAGCAGCCAAGATTTGACGGGGGCCTCAGTAGAGACCCAGTACTTC.

The sample holds a few counts of this clonotype. V and J are TRBV7-2 and TRBJ1-5; 9 bases line up with TRBD1. Per the germline V gene, CDR1 is SGHTA and CDR2 is FQGNSA. With 5 bases clipped from V and 2 bases from J, the junction kept 7 bases outside the gene matches. The CDR3 contains 16 residues. The CDR3 sequence is CASSLGQGEGNQPQHF. The CDR3 DNA reads as TGTGCCAGCAGCCTGGGACAGGGTGAGGGCAATCAGCCCCAGCATTTT. The complete variable domain, with remaining parts taken from reference TRBV7-2 and TRBJ1-5, reads GAGVSQSPSNKVTEKGKDVELRCDPISGHTALYWYRQSLGQGLEFLIYFQGNSAPDKSGLPSDRFSAERTGGSVSTLTIQRTQQEDSAVYLCASSLGQGEGNQPQHFGDGTRLSIL.

The chain carries TRBV20-1 and TRBJ2-1; TRBD2 matches at 7 bases. The CDR3 spans 15 residues. Germline assignment: CDR1 DFQATT and CDR2 SNEGSKA (reference sequence). Trimming took 3 bases from V and 4 from J; bases not matched to a gene: 9. The CDR3 here is CSARPGGSQYNEQFF. In DNA, the CDR3 is TGCAGTGCTAGGCCTGGCGGGAGCCAATACAATGAGCAGTTCTTC.

This chain joins TRBV20-1 and TRBJ1-5, with D possibly being TRBD1 (5 bases). There are 16 residues in the CDR3. The V end lost 2 bases, the J end lost 7 bases, and 21 bases lay between the germline ends. Germline CDR1 and CDR2: DFQATT and SNEGSKA (reference sequence). In nucleotides, the CDR3 is TGCAGTGCTAGACTCCATGTGGGGGAAGAGGGCCAGCCCCAGCATTTT. Protein: CSARLHVGEEGQPQHF.

The chain employs TRBV27 and TRBJ2-7, with D perhaps TRBD2 (6 bases). Trimming cost V 7 bases and J 5 bases, with 18 bases left between them. This CDR3 has 14 residues. CDR1 is MNHEY, CDR2 SMNVEV, per germline (reference sequence). The CDR3 DNA reads as TGTGCCAGCAATCGGCGACTAGGAGGCGACGAGCAGTACTTC. Its protein is CASNRRLGGDEQYF.

This clonotype was detected only a few times. This chain uses TRBV15 with TRBJ2-1; 8 nucleotides agree with TRBD2. CDR3 length: 16 amino acids. Germline loops: CDR1 LNHNV, CDR2 YYDKDF (reference sequence). Trimming took 1 base from V and 3 from J; bases not matched to a gene: 5. The CDR3 spells CATSRVREGYYNEQFF. CDR3 in DNA: TGTGCCACCAGCAGAGTACGGGAGGGCTACTACAATGAGCAGTTCTTC.

CDR3 DNA: TGTGCCAGCAGGGGGACAGGGAGGAATGAGCAGTTCTTC. Its protein is CASRGTGRNEQFF. This chain joins TRBV6-1 and TRBJ2-1; 9 bases align to TRBD1. Germline lookup yields CDR1 MNHNS and CDR2 SASEGT. The ends lost 6 bases at V and 7 bases at J; junction bases unmatched: 4. This CDR3 is built from 13 residues.

The chain combines TRBV20-1 with TRBJ2-5; 8 bases are shared with TRBD2. Germline V gene sequence: CDR1 DFQATT, CDR2 SNEGSKA (reference sequence). V trimming: 6 bases; J trimming: 1 base; junction bases outside the gene matches: 10. There are 15 residues in the CDR3. CDR3 sequence: CSATGTRGTQETQYF. The CDR3 DNA reads as TGCAGTGCCACTGGGACTAGAGGGACCCAAGAGACCCAGTACTTC.

The J gene is TRBJ1-3, the V gene TRBV7-6; D call uncertain. CDR1 and CDR2 (germline): SGHVS, FNYEAQ. The CDR3 contains 15 residues. V was trimmed by 5 bases and J by 0 bases, leaving 11 bases between them. CDR3 DNA: TGTGCCAGCAGCCCTAATCTCAACTCTGGAAACACCATATATTTT. As protein: CASSPNLNSGNTIYF.

In its sample, this clonotype was seen a few times. The chain uses TRBV7-2 and TRBJ2-7, with 9 bases aligning to TRBD1. The germline V gene has CDR1 SGHTA and CDR2 FQGNSA. The CDR3 loop spans 14 amino acids. The J segment lost 2 bases and the V segment lost 5 bases, leaving 4 bases of the junction unmatched. CDR3 nucleotides: TGTGCCAGCAGCGGGGACAGGGCCGCCTACGAGCAGTACTTC. It yields the protein CASSGDRAAYEQYF.